The T cell receptor (beta chain) under discussion was sequenced for a study of blood T cell repertoires in COVID-19. At the level of the study: Italy, Spain and the United States were the sources of the convalescent and acute COVID-19 samples. PBMCs, B-cell-depleted T cells, or T cells provided the cDNA or gDNA that made up the material.

Enrolled during active infection, Seattle patients were then followed longitudinally. How the authors handled the data: Estimation of nucleated cell counts relied on the amplification of reference gene primers. Profiling relied on immunoSEQ multiplex PCR, and the TCRdb table lists in-frame clones only, not all of them. V, J and clone size are taken as reported in that table, and D and trimming were inferred from the DNA itself. Here the sample spans tens of thousands of clones, roughly three quarters being singletons. The source is a man between 65 and 80 years old with COVID-19, enrolled during active disease. Sequencing was performed on peripheral blood.

CDR3 sequence (DNA): TGTGCCAGCAGCTGGACAGGGGGTGATCAGCCCCAGCATTTT. Translation: CASSWTGGDQPQHF. This sequence joins TRBV6-5 and TRBJ1-5; TRBD1 matches 10 bases. Germline assignment: CDR1 MNHEY and CDR2 SVGAGI. V shed 6 bases and J 5 bases; nucleotides not matched to a gene: 4. CDR3 size: 14 residues.